The 5 T cell receptor beta chains below come from one sample, sequenced in a study of CD8 T cells in ankylosing spondylitis. Findings of the study overall: A motif of under 10 highly homologous TCR beta variants was seen as apparently characteristic of ankylosing spondylitis blood.

TCRdb used MiXCR to reprocess the 5' RACE reads, holding one entry per CDR3 protein. Altogether hundreds of thousands of distinct CDR3 sequences are present, about 13% being singletons, with the ten largest covering 6.8%. No antigen has been identified for these receptors. Sequencing input: blood, either unsorted or a sorted T cell fraction (not recorded which). These receptors came from a male donor with ankylosing spondylitis.

This clonotype has only a few counts. The genes are TRBV11-2 and TRBJ1-1; 7 bases agree with TRBD1. This CDR3 comprises 15 residues. Per germline, CDR1 SGHAT and CDR2 FQNNGV. The V gene end was trimmed by 7 bases and the J gene end by 1 base; junction bases not matched to a gene: 9. CDR3 nucleotides: TGTGCCAGCACGCCTTGGGACAGTCAGAACACTGAAGCTTTCTTT. Translation gives CASTPWDSQNTEAFF.

This clonotype occurred many times. The rearrangement joins TRBV5-1 to TRBJ1-1; D might be TRBD1 (5 bases). The CDR3 totals 15 residues. Looked up from germline, CDR1 is SGHRS and CDR2 is YFSETQ. The V gene lost 4 bases and the J gene lost 5 bases, with 18 bases spanning the gap. The CDR3 bases are TGCGCCAGCAGCCTCACGGGGCCGGAGGTAACTGAAGCTTTCTTT. This translates into CASSLTGPEVTEAFF.

This chain links TRBV28 with TRBJ2-7; TRBD1 agrees at 8 bases. This CDR3 spans 16 amino acids. V dropped 4 bases and J dropped 2; count of bases not matched to a gene: 10. From germline, CDR1 is MDHEN and CDR2 SYDVKM. The CDR3 spells CASSSPRQGPPYEQYF. For the CDR3, the DNA is TGTGCCAGCAGTTCCCCCCGACAGGGGCCCCCCTACGAGCAGTACTTC.

This clonotype was seen a few times. V and J are TRBV5-1 and TRBJ2-3; TRBD2 agrees at 9 bases. V dropped 0 bases and J dropped 4; count of bases not matched to a gene: 6. Germline V CDR1 and CDR2: SGHRS, YFSETQ. This CDR3 has 16 amino acids. DNA for the CDR3: TGCGCCAGCAGCTTGGTAGGAGCGGGAGGTCCAGATACGCAGTATTTT. It codes for CASSLVGAGGPDTQYF.

The table lists this clonotype with a few counts. The chain combines TRBV5-1 with TRBJ2-7; TRBD2 agrees at 7 bases. The length of the CDR3 is 14 residues. Germline trimming cut 3 bases from V and 4 bases from J; bases unmatched to any gene: 7. CDR1 and CDR2 (germline): SGHRS, YFSETQ. The CDR3 DNA is TGCGCCAGCAGCTCTAGCGGAGGAGAATACGAGCAGTACTTC. This sequence encodes CASSSSGGEYEQYF.